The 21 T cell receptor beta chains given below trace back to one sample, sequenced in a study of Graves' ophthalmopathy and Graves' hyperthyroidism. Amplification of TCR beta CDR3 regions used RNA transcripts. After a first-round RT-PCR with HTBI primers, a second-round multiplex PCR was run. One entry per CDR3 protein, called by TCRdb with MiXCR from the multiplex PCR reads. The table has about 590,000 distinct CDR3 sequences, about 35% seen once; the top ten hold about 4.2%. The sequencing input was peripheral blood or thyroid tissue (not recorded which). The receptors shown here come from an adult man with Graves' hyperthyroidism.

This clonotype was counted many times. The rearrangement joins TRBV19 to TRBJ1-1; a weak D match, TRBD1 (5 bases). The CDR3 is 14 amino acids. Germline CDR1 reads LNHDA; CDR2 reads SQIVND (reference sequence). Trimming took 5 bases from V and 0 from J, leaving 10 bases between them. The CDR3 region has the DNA TGTGCCAGTAGTTCGGAGACAGTGAACACTGAAGCTTTCTTT. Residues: CASSSETVNTEAFF.

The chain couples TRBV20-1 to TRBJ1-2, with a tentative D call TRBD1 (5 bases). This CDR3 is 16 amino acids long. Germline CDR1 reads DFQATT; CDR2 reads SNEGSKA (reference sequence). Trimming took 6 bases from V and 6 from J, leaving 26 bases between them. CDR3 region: CSARRLMRGPLDGYTF. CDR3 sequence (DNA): TGCAGTGCCAGACGCCTCATGAGGGGACCCCTAGATGGCTACACCTTC.

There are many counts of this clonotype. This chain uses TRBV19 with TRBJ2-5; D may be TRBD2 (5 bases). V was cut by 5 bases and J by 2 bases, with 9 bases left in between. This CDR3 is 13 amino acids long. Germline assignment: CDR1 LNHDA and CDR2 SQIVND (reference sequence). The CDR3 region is CASSQGGQETQYF. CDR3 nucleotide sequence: TGTGCCAGTAGTCAAGGAGGACAAGAGACCCAGTACTTC.

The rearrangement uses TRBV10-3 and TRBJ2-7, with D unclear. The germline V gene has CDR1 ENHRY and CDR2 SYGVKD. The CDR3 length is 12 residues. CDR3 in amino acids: CVTGTIPYEQYF. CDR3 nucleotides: TGTGTCACCGGCACGATCCCTTACGAGCAGTACTTC.

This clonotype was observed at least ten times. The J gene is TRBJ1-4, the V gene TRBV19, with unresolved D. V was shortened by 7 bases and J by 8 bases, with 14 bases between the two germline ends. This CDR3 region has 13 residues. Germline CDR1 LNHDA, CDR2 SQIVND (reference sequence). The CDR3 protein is CASNSDLGEKLFF. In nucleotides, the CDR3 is TGTGCCAGTAATTCGGACCTGGGGGAAAAACTGTTTTTT.

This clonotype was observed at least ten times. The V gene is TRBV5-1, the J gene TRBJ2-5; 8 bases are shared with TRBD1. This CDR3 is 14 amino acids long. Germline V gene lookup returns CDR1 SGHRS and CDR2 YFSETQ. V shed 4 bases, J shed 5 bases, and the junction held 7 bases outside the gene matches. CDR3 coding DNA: TGCGCCAGCAGCGACAGGGGCTGGGGTGAGACCCAGTACTTC. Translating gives CASSDRGWGETQYF.

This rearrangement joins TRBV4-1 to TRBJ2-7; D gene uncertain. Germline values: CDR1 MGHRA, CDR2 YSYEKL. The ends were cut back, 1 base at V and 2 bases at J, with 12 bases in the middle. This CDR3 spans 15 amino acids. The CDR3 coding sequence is TGCGCCAGCAGCCAAGCTCCGGCCGGGCCCTACGAGCAGTACTTC. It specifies CASSQAPAGPYEQYF.

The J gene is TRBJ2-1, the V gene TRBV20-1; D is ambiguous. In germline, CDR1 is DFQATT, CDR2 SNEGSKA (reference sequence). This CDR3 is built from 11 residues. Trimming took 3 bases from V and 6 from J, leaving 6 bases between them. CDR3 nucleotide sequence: TGCAGTGCTAGGAAGACCAATGAGCAGTTCTTC. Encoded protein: CSARKTNEQFF.

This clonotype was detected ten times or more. CDR3 loop: CSARGTGNSSYEQYF. As DNA, the CDR3 is TGCAGTGCTAGAGGGACGGGAAATAGCTCCTACGAGCAGTACTTC. The V gene is TRBV20-1, the J gene TRBJ2-7; D might be TRBD2 (5 bases). From germline, CDR1 is DFQATT and CDR2 SNEGSKA (reference sequence). The CDR3 loop spans 15 amino acids. The germline V and J ends were trimmed by 1 base and 0 bases, with 13 bases remaining between them.

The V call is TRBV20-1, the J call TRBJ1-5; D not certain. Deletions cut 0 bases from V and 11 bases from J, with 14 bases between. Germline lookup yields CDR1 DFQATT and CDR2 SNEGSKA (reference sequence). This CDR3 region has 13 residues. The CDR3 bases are TGCAGTGCTAGAGATCGCAACCAAGAGACCCAGCATTTT. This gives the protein CSARDRNQETQHF.

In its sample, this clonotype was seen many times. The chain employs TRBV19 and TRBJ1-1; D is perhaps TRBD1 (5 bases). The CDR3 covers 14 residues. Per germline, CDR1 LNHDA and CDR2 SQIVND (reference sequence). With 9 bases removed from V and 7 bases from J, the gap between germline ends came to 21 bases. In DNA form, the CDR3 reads TGTGCCAGCAATCAGAGAGGGGAGGAAGGTGAAGCTTTCTTT. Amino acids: CASNQRGEEGEAFF.

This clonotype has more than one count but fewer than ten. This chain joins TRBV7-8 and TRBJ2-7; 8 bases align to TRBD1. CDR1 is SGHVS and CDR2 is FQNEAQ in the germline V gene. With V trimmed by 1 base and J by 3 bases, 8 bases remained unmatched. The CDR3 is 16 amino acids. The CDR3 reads CASSLERAGGLYEQYF. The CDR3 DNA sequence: TGTGCCAGCAGCTTAGAGCGGGCAGGGGGCCTCTACGAGCAGTACTTC.

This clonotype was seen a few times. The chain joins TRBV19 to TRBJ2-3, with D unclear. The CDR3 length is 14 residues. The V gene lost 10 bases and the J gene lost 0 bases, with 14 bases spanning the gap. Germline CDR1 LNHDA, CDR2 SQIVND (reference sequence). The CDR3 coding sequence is TGTGCCATCCCGGACGGAGCTAGCACAGATACGCAGTATTTT. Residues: CAIPDGASTDTQYF.

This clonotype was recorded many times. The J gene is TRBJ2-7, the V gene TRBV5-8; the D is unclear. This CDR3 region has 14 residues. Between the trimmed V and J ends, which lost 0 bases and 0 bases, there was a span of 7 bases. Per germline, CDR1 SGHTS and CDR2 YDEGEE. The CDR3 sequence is CASSLEGSSYEQYF. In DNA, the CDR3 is TGTGCCAGCAGCTTGGAAGGGTCCTCCTACGAGCAGTACTTC.

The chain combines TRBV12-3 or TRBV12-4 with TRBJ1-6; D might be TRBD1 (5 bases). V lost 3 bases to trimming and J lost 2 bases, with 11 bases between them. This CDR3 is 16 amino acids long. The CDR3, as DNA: TGTGCCAGCAGTTTCGGGGACCCTACCTATAATTCACCCCTCCACTTT. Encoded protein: CASSFGDPTYNSPLHF.

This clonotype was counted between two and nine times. The CDR3 protein is CASSLVEGQWDNYGYTF. DNA of the CDR3: TGTGCCAGCAGCTTAGTAGAGGGACAGTGGGATAACTATGGCTACACCTTC. The chain employs TRBV7-8 and TRBJ1-2, with 7 bases matching TRBD1. V shed 1 base and J 1 base; nucleotides not matched to a gene: 9. Per the germline V gene, CDR1 is SGHVS and CDR2 is FQNEAQ. The CDR3 is made up of 17 amino acids.

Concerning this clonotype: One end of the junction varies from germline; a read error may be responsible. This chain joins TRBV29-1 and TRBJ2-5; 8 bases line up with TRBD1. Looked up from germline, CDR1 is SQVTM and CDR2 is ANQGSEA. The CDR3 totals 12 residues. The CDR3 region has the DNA TGCAGCGCAGGGACAGGCGAAGAGACCCCGTACTTC. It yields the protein CSAGTGEETPYF.

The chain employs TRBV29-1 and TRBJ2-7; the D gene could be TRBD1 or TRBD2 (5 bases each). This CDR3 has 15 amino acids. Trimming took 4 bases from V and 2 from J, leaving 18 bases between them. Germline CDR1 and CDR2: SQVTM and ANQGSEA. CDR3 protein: CSVVGDGAGTYEQYF. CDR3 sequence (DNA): TGCAGCGTTGTTGGGGACGGGGCCGGAACCTACGAGCAGTACTTC.

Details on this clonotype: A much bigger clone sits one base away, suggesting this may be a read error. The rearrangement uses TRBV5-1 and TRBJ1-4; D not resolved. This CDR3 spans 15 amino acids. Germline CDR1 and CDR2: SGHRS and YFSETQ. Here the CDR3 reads CASSLGPFSNEKLLF. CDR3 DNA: TGCGCCAGCAGCTTGGGTCCGTTCTCTAATGAAAAACTGCTTTTT.

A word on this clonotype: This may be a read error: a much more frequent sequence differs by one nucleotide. The DNA of the CDR3 is TGTACCAGCAGCTCAGACCGGCGCGAGCAGTACTTC. Protein sequence: CTSSSDRREQYF. V is TRBV7-8 and J is TRBJ2-7; D unclear. The CDR3 has 12 amino acids. Germline V gene lookup returns CDR1 SGHVS and CDR2 FQNEAQ.

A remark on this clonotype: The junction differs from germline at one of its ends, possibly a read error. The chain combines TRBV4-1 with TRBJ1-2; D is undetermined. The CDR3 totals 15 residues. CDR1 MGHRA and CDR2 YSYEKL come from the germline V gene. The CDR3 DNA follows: TGCGCCAGCAGCCAAGTAAACCCCACGATACAAGGCTACGCCTTC. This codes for CASSQVNPTIQGYAF.